This T cell receptor (beta chain) was observed in a study of T cells after yellow fever vaccination. Across the study: Preparing low-cell-number fractions relied on SMART-Seq v4 Ultra Low Input.

Germline lookup yields CDR1 SGHTA and CDR2 FQGNSA. There are 15 residues in the CDR3. Trimming shortened V by 5 bases and J by 7 bases, and 17 bases separated the two germline ends. In TCRdb, the 5' RACE reads were re-called with MiXCR into one record per CDR3 protein. The profile shows around 350,000 distinct CDR3 sequences, 6.2% of them singletons. In the case of this clonotype: Its antigen remains unidentified.

Study observations and caveats: Most clones from primary vaccination were detected again post-booster (roughly 96% CD4, 70% to 90% CD8). Highly abundant clonotypes carried over from the bulk population could end up in FACS-sorted repertoires as contaminants.

V and J are TRBV7-2 and TRBJ2-2; D uncertain. The material sequenced was PBMCs, taken 5 days after the yellow fever booster vaccination. This TCR came from a man between 25 and 39 years old who received the YFV17D yellow fever vaccine. CDR3 in amino acids: CASSPNWGFIGELFF. The CDR3 DNA reads TGTGCCAGCAGCCCCAATTGGGGATTCATCGGGGAGCTGTTTTTT.